The sequence of this T cell receptor (beta chain) was determined in a study of blood T cell repertoires in COVID-19. The wider study: Specimens from acute and convalescent COVID-19 originated in the United States, Italy and Spain. Sample material is recorded as cDNA or gDNA derived from T cells, B-cell-depleted T cells, or PBMCs.

In germline, CDR1 is MNHEY, CDR2 SVGAGI. The CDR3 contains 15 residues. The V end lost 4 bases, the J end lost 2 bases, and 12 bases lay between the germline ends. In the study's own analysis: By means of reference gene primer amplification, nucleated cell counts were estimated. Sequencing was performed with immunoSEQ multiplex PCR; in TCRdb, only in-frame clones are kept and a portion is missing. From that table come the V and J calls and clone size; the DNA was used to work out D and trimming. The sample has 150,000 or so clones; roughly four fifths are singletons. Material for sequencing was peripheral blood. This receptor was identified in a man at least 80 years old with acute or convalescent COVID-19. This chain links TRBV6-5 with TRBJ2-1; possible D gene TRBD1, 6 bases. The CDR3 DNA sequence: TGTGCCAGCAGTTTGCTGACAGGTGCCTACAATGAGCAGTTCTTC. Amino acid sequence: CASSLLTGAYNEQFF.